This T cell receptor beta chain was captured in a study of blood T cells in healthy people across ages. This clonotype came up a few times. A second about 6 to 11 cycle PCR used barcoded and J-beta primers. TCRdb processed the 5' RACE reads anew with MiXCR; each CDR3 protein has one entry. The sample gives roughly 930,000 distinct CDR3 sequences, roughly 50% of which show up once; roughly an eighth is in the top ten. The authors drew around 9.4 milliliters of peripheral blood from each donor. The germline V gene has CDR1 SGHNT and CDR2 YENEEA. The CDR3 is made up of 15 amino acids. The V end was cut by 2 bases, the J end by 2 bases, with 12 bases between.

This receptor was identified in a man younger than 45 in good health. Sample: blood. This sequence joins TRBV11-3 and TRBJ1-2, with D unclear. The CDR3 sequence is CASSLPPGTNYGYTF. The DNA for the CDR3 is TGTGCCAGCAGCTTACCCCCGGGCACAAACTATGGCTACACCTTC.